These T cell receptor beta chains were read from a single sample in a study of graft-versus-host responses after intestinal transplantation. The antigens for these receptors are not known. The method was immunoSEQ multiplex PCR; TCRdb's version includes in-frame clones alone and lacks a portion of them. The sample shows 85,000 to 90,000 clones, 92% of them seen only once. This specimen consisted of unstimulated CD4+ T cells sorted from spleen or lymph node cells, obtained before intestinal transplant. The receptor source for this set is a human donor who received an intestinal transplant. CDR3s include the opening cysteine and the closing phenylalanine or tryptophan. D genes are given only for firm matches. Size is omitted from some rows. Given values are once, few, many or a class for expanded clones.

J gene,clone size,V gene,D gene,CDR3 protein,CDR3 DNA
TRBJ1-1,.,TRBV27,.,CASRLAGLGTEAFF,TGTGCCAGCAGATTGGCAGGGTTGGGCACTGAAGCTTTCTTT
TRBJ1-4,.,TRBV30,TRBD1,CAWSAPRNRGSPRTNEKLFF,TGTGCCTGGAGTGCCCCGAGAAACAGGGGTAGTCCCAGGACTAATGAAAAACTGTTTTTT
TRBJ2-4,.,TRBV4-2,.,CASSKGTQPTDIQYF,TGTGCCAGCAGCAAGGGTACCCAGCCCACGGACATTCAGTACTTC
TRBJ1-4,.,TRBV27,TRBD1,CASKRGTGLKLFF,TGTGCCAGCAAACGGGGGACAGGCCTAAAACTGTTTTTT
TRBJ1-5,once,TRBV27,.,CASSPDRRNQPQHF,TGTGCCAGCAGTCCTGACAGACGCAATCAGCCCCAGCATTTT
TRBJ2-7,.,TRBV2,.,CASSAGYTYEQYF,TGTGCCAGCAGTGCGGGATACACCTACGAGCAGTACTTC
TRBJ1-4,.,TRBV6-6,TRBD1,CASSSPGQGSNEKLFF,TGTGCCAGCAGTTCCCCGGGACAGGGGTCTAATGAAAAACTGTTTTTT
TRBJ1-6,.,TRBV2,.,CASQGPAGSPLHF,TGTGCCAGTCAGGGGCCGGCAGGTTCACCCCTCCACTTT
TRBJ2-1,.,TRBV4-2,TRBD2,CASSQGLGTRVNEQFF,TGTGCCAGCAGCCAGGGCTTGGGGACTAGAGTCAATGAGCAGTTCTTC
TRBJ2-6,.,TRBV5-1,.,CASSLGDSGANVLTF,TGCGCCAGCAGCTTGGGGGACTCTGGGGCCAACGTCCTGACTTTC
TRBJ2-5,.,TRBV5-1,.,CASSLGAEETQYF,TGCGCCAGCAGCTTGGGGGCAGAAGAGACCCAGTACTTC
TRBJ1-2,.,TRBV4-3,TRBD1,CASSQAPTGGGYGYTF,TGCGCCAGCAGCCAAGCTCCCACAGGGGGAGGCTATGGCTACACCTTC
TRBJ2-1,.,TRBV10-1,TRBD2,CASSEARLAEQFF,TGCGCCAGCAGTGAGGCGAGACTAGCGGAGCAGTTCTTC
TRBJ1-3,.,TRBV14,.,CASSQAGYSGNTIYF,TGTGCCAGCAGCCAAGCCGGGTACTCTGGAAACACCATATATTTT
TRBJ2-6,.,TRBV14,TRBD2,CASSRSGTPGAGANVLTF,TGTGCCAGCAGCCGCAGCGGGACTCCTGGAGCTGGGGCCAACGTCCTGACTTTC
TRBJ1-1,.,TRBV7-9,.,CASSGGTEAFF,TGTGCCAGCAGCGGTGGGACTGAAGCTTTCTTT
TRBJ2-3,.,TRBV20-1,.,CSGEGYTQYF,TGCAGTGGCGAGGGATATACGCAGTATTTT
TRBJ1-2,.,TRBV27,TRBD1,CASSPTGAPWGGYTF,TGTGCCAGCAGTCCTACAGGGGCCCCGTGGGGGGGCTACACCTTC
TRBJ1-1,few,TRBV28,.,CASSLGAEAFF,TGTGCCAGCAGTTTAGGTGCTGAAGCTTTCTTT
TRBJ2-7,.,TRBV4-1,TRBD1,CASSQATGGPNLREQYF,TGCGCCAGCAGCCAGGCGACAGGGGGCCCTAACCTTCGGGAGCAGTACTTC
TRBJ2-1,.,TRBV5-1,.,CASSLATGSYNEQFF,TGCGCCAGCAGCTTGGCGACAGGCTCCTACAATGAGCAGTTCTTC
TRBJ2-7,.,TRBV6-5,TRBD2,CASSYSLAAYEQYF,TGTGCCAGCAGTTACTCACTAGCGGCCTACGAGCAGTACTTC
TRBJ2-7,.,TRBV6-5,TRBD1,CASTETGAYEQYF,TGTGCCAGCACAGAGACAGGGGCCTACGAGCAGTACTTC
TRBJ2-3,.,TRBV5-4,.,CASSYNTDTQYF,TGTGCCAGCAGCTACAACACAGATACGCAGTATTTT